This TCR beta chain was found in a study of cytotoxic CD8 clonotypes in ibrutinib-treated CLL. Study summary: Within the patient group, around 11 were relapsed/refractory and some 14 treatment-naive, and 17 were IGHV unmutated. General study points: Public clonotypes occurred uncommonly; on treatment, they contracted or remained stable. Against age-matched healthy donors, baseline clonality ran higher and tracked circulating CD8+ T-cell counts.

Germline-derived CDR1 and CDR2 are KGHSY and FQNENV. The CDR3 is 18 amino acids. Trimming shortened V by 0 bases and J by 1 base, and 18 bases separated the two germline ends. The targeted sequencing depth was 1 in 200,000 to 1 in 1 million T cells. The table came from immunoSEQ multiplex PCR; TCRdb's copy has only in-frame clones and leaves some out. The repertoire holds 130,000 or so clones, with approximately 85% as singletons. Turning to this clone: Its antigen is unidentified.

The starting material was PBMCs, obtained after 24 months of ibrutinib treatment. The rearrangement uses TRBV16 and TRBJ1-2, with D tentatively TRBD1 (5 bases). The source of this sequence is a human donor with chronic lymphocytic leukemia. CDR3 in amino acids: CASSQSLRGEAYNYGYTF. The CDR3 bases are TGTGCCAGCAGCCAATCGTTGAGGGGCGAAGCTTATAACTATGGCTACACCTTC.